Listed below are T cell receptor beta chains from one sample, sequenced in a study of early stage breast cancer tumors. Profiling relied on immunoSEQ multiplex PCR, and the TCRdb table lists in-frame clones only, not all of them. The sample records 4,000 to 5,000 clones, roughly 64% being singletons. What was sequenced was breast tumor tissue. The receptors come from a person between 45 and 65 years old with breast cancer. Each CDR3 is given with its conserved first and last residue. A D gene is named only where the DNA matches it firmly. A row's size may be missing; if present it is once, few, many or a size class.

clone_size: -
v_call: TRBV28
d_call: TRBD2
j_call: TRBJ2-1
cdr3_nt: TGTGCCAGCAGTTTTGAGCTAGCGGGGGGGCCTCCAGGAAGTGAGCAGTTCTTC
cdr3_aa: CASSFELAGGPPGSEQFF

clone_size: -
v_call: TRBV6-1
d_call: -
j_call: TRBJ2-7
cdr3_nt: TGTGCCAGCAGTGAATCCTCTCGACCCTACGAGCAGTACTTC
cdr3_aa: CASSESSRPYEQYF

clone_size: -
v_call: TRBV25-1
d_call: -
j_call: TRBJ2-7
cdr3_nt: TGTGCCAGCAGTGAACATTACGAGCAGTACTTC
cdr3_aa: CASSEHYEQYF

clone_size: -
v_call: TRBV9
d_call: -
j_call: TRBJ2-3
cdr3_nt: TGTGCCAGCAGCGTATGGGGTGGGGATACGCAGTATTTT
cdr3_aa: CASSVWGGDTQYF

clone_size: -
v_call: TRBV4-3
d_call: TRBD2
j_call: TRBJ2-7
cdr3_nt: TGCGCCAGCAGCCGAGCGGGGTACTCCTACGAGCAGTACTTC
cdr3_aa: CASSRAGYSYEQYF

clone_size: -
v_call: TRBV25-1
d_call: -
j_call: TRBJ1-1
cdr3_nt: TGTGCCAGCAGTCCACAGACAGGAAGAAACACTGAAGCTTTCTTT
cdr3_aa: CASSPQTGRNTEAFF

clone_size: few
v_call: TRBV11-2
d_call: -
j_call: TRBJ1-5
cdr3_nt: TGTGCCAGCAGCTTAGATCTACTTCAGCCCCAGCATTTT
cdr3_aa: CASSLDLLQPQHF

clone_size: -
v_call: TRBV28
d_call: -
j_call: TRBJ1-5
cdr3_nt: TGTGCCAGCGGCAGGTATAGCAATCAGCCCCAGCATTTT
cdr3_aa: CASGRYSNQPQHF

clone_size: few
v_call: TRBV28
d_call: TRBD1
j_call: TRBJ1-2
cdr3_nt: TGTGCCAGCGGTTTCGACAGGGGTAGCTATGGCTACACCTTC
cdr3_aa: CASGFDRGSYGYTF

clone_size: once
v_call: TRBV14
d_call: -
j_call: TRBJ2-1
cdr3_nt: TGTGCCAGCAGCCAAGTATTGGGCTTCAATGAGCAGTTCTTC
cdr3_aa: CASSQVLGFNEQFF

clone_size: few
v_call: TRBV10-3
d_call: TRBD2
j_call: TRBJ2-2
cdr3_nt: TGTGCCATCAGTGCACTAGCGGCCGGGGAGCTGTTTTTT
cdr3_aa: CAISALAAGELFF

clone_size: -
v_call: TRBV29-1
d_call: -
j_call: TRBJ1-1
cdr3_nt: TGCAGCGTTGACGAGGGGAAAACTGAAGCTTTCTTT
cdr3_aa: CSVDEGKTEAFF

clone_size: -
v_call: TRBV10-3
d_call: TRBD2
j_call: TRBJ2-6
cdr3_nt: TGTGCCATCAGTGAGTCGCTGGGGCTAGCGGGAGCCTCAGGGGCCAACGTCCTGACTTTC
cdr3_aa: CAISESLGLAGASGANVLTF

clone_size: -
v_call: TRBV10-3
d_call: -
j_call: TRBJ2-5
cdr3_nt: TGTGCCATCAGTGAGTCGACTCGAGAGACCCAGTACTTC
cdr3_aa: CAISESTRETQYF

clone_size: -
v_call: TRBV19
d_call: -
j_call: TRBJ2-7
cdr3_nt: TGTGCCAGTAGGGGAGATGGGTACGAGCAGTACTTC
cdr3_aa: CASRGDGYEQYF